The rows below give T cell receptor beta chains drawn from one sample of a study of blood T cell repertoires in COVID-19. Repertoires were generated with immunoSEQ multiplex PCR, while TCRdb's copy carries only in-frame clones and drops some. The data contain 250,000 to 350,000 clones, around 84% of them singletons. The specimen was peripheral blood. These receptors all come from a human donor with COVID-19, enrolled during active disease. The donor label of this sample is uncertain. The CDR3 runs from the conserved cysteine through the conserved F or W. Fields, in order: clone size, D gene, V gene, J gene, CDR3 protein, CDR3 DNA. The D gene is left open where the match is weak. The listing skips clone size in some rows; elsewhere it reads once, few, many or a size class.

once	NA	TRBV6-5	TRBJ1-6	CASSYVRDDNSPLHF	TGTGCCAGCAGTTACGTCAGGGATGACAATTCACCCCTCCACTTT
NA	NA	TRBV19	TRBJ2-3	CASSWNYDSTDTQYF	TGTGCCAGTAGTTGGAACTATGACAGCACAGATACGCAGTATTTT
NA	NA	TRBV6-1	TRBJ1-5	CASSDGRSQPQHF	TGTGCCAGCAGTGACGGGAGAAGTCAGCCCCAGCATTTT
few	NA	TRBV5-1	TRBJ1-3	CASSWSGGNEGNTIYF	TGCGCCAGCAGCTGGAGTGGCGGCAACGAGGGAAACACCATATATTTT
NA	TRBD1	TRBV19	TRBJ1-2	CASNGQGLGGYTF	TGTGCCAGTAACGGACAGGGTTTAGGCGGCTACACCTTC
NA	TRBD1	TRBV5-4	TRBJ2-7	CASSLGAPGQGHEQYF	TGTGCCAGCAGCTTGGGGGCCCCGGGACAGGGCCACGAGCAGTACTTC
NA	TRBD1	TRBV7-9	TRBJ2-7	CASSWDRSSYEQYF	TGTGCCAGCAGTTGGGACAGGAGCTCCTACGAGCAGTACTTC
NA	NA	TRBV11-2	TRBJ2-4	CASSLGGAKNIQYF	TGTGCCAGCAGCTTAGGCGGAGCCAAAAACATTCAGTACTTC
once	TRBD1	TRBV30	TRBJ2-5	CAWRKGGPETQYF	TGTGCCTGGAGGAAAGGGGGCCCAGAGACCCAGTACTTC
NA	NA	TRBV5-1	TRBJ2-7	CASSLGTGYEQYF	TGCGCCAGCAGCTTGGGAACAGGCTACGAGCAGTACTTC
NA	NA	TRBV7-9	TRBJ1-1	CASSPRGLEVNTEAFF	TGTGCCAGCAGCCCCCGCGGGTTGGAGGTGAACACTGAAGCTTTCTTT
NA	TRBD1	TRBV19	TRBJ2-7	CASSIRQGVEQYF	TGTGCCAGTAGTATTAGACAGGGAGTGGAGCAGTACTTC
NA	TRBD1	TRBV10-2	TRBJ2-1	CASNADRGAYNEQFF	TGCGCCAGCAATGCAGACAGGGGTGCCTACAATGAGCAGTTCTTC
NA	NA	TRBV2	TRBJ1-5	CASSGRGHQPQHF	TGTGCCAGCAGTGGTAGGGGCCATCAGCCCCAGCATTTT
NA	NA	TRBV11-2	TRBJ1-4	CASSRVANEKLFF	TGTGCCAGCTCCAGGGTGGCTAATGAAAAACTGTTTTTT
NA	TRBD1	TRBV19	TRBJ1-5	CATRDRGLQPQHF	TGTGCCACCCGGGACAGGGGTCTACAGCCCCAGCATTTT
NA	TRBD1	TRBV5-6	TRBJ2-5	CASSPLGTGGETQYF	TGTGCCAGCAGCCCCTTAGGGACAGGGGGAGAGACCCAGTACTTC
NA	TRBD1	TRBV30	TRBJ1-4	CAWSVGGQGNEKLFF	TGTGCCTGGAGTGTAGGCGGACAGGGTAATGAAAAACTGTTTTTT
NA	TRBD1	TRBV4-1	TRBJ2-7	CASSQDGGQGARYEQYF	TGCGCCAGCAGCCAAGATGGGGGACAGGGGGCGCGATACGAGCAGTACTTC
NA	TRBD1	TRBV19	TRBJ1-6	CASSATQGAFNSPLHF	TGTGCCAGTAGTGCCACACAGGGGGCGTTTAATTCACCCCTCCACTTT
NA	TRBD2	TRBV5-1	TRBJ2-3	CASSFRVSSGTITDTQYF	TGCGCCAGCAGCTTTCGTGTCTCTAGCGGGACGATCACAGATACGCAGTATTTT
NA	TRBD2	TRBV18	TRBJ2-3	CASSPSTSGREIDTQYF	TGTGCCAGCTCACCAAGCACTAGCGGGAGAGAGATAGATACGCAGTATTTT
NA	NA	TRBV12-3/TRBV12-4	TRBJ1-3	CASSPGGGNTIYF	TGTGCCAGCAGCCCAGGTGGGGGAAACACCATATATTTT
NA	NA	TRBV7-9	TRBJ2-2	CASSLGRTAGPNTGELFF	TGTGCCAGCAGCTTAGGCAGGACAGCCGGGCCGAACACCGGGGAGCTGTTTTTT
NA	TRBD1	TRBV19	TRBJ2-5	CASSPTLGQFETQYF	TGTGCCAGTAGTCCCACCTTGGGACAGTTTGAGACCCAGTACTTC
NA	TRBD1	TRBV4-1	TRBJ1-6	CASSQVTGGQGNSPLHF	TGCGCCAGCAGCCAAGTTACCGGGGGACAGGGGAATTCACCCCTCCACTTT
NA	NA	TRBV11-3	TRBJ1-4	CASSLGLEKNEKLFF	TGTGCCAGCAGCCTTGGACTGGAGAAGAATGAAAAACTGTTTTTT